The present TCR beta chain was sequenced within a study of CD8+ T cells in alopecia areata. As to treatment: oral pan-JAK inhibitor, 5-10 mg twice daily. cDNA serving as the sequencing template came from extracted, reverse transcribed RNA. The repertoire was sequenced with immunoSEQ multiplex PCR; TCRdb's copy has only in-frame clones and lacks some. The table has roughly 220,000 clones, roughly two fifths seen once. V was shortened by 4 bases and J by 5 bases, with 12 bases between the two germline ends. Germline-derived CDR1 and CDR2 are SGHRS and YFSETQ. This CDR3 has 13 amino acids. This clone was detected only a few times.

This sequence originates from a human donor with alopecia areata. The V call is TRBV5-1, the J call TRBJ1-2, with D hard to call. The sequenced sample was CD4+ T cells sorted from blood, obtained between weeks 30 and 35, from a patient treated with tofacitinib. As DNA, the CDR3 is TGCGCCAGCAGCATCCGCGACCGATATGGCTACACCTTC. Translated, it gives CASSIRDRYGYTF. The variable domain in full, completed from reference TRBV5-1 and TRBJ1-2, reads KAGVTQTPRYLIKTRGQQVTLSCSPISGHRSVSWYQQTPGQGLQFLFEYFSETQRNKGNFPGRFSGRQFSNSRSEMNVSTLELGDSALYLCASSIRDRYGYTFGSGTRLTVV.